The rows below give T cell receptor beta chains drawn from one sample of a study of cytomegalovirus exposure and HLA in healthy donors. Measured with immunoSEQ multiplex PCR; TCRdb has only the in-frame clones, and not every one. The sample yields more than 85,000 clones, around 77% seen once. Sequencing used PBMCs. The source of these receptors is a male donor in good health and CMV-seropositive. The CDR3 runs from the conserved cysteine through the conserved F or W. The D gene is left open where the match is weak. Some rows have no size entry. The others give once, few or many, or a class for an expanded clone.

V	D	size	length	J	DNA	CDR3
TRBV7-9	TRBD1	-	18	TRBJ1-2	TGTTCCAGCAGCTCCCTAGGACCGACAGGGGCAGTGAGTCATGGCTACACCTTC	CSSSSLGPTGAVSHGYTF
TRBV9	TRBD1	-	15	TRBJ1-1	TGTGCCAGCAGCGTTACGACAGGGATGAACACTGAAGCTTTCTTT	CASSVTTGMNTEAFF
TRBV19	TRBD1	-	17	TRBJ1-1	TGTGCCAGTAGTGCCCGGGACAGGGGGAGGACGAACACTGAAGCTTTCTTT	CASSARDRGRTNTEAFF
TRBV9	-	-	15	TRBJ1-2	TGTGCCAGCAGCCCCCCGGAGCCCGGCAGCTATGGCTACACCTTC	CASSPPEPGSYGYTF
TRBV6-5	TRBD2	few	15	TRBJ2-5	TGTGCCAGCAGCCGGACTAGCGGGGCTCAAGAGACCCAGTACTTC	CASSRTSGAQETQYF
TRBV28	-	-	15	TRBJ2-5	TGTGCCAGCAGACCGGGAGCGGGGACACAAGAGACCCAGTACTTC	CASRPGAGTQETQYF
TRBV7-9	TRBD2	-	18	TRBJ2-7	TGTGCCAGCAGCTCCGGGACTAGCGGGAGGTTTAGGTTGTACGAGCAGTACTTC	CASSSGTSGRFRLYEQYF
TRBV11-2	-	-	19	TRBJ2-1	TGTGCCAGCAGCTTAGTCTATTTGGCAGGGGGGTCTCGGGTGAATGAGCAGTTCTTC	CASSLVYLAGGSRVNEQFF
TRBV7-2	-	-	14	TRBJ2-4	TGTGCCAGCAGCTTACTCGTAGGGGAAAACAGTCAGTACTTC	CASSLLVGENSQYF
TRBV11-3	TRBD2	-	16	TRBJ2-1	TGTGCCAGCAGCCCCCGGACTAGCGGGAACTCAAATGAGCAGTTCTTC	CASSPRTSGNSNEQFF
TRBV7-9	-	-	14	TRBJ1-1	TGTGCCAGCAGCTTTCAGGGAGCGGGCACTGAAGCTTTCTTT	CASSFQGAGTEAFF
TRBV12-5	TRBD1	-	14	TRBJ2-7	TGTGCTAGTGGTTCCGGGCAGGGGGCTTACGAGCAGTACTTC	CASGSGQGAYEQYF
TRBV6-6	TRBD1	-	13	TRBJ1-2	TGTGCCAGCAGTATACCCACAGGGGGCGGCTACACCTTC	CASSIPTGGGYTF
TRBV6-6	TRBD1	-	14	TRBJ2-2	TGTGCCAGCATTCGGACAGGGGAGGGCGGGGAGCTGTTTTTT	CASIRTGEGGELFF
TRBV6-5	-	-	13	TRBJ2-7	TGTGCCAGCACCAACGGACAGTCCTACGAGCAGTACTTC	CASTNGQSYEQYF
TRBV28	-	-	15	TRBJ2-3	TGTGCCAGCAGTAACAGGGTATTGGGCACAGATACGCAGTATTTT	CASSNRVLGTDTQYF
TRBV27	-	-	14	TRBJ2-3	TGTGCCAGCAGTTTATCGCGGACAACAGATACGCAGTATTTT	CASSLSRTTDTQYF
TRBV29-1	-	-	13	TRBJ2-3	TGCAGCGTTGAAGTAGGGGTACCAGATACGCAGTATTTT	CSVEVGVPDTQYF
TRBV6-1	-	once	13	TRBJ2-7	TGTGCCAGCAGTCAGACTGGAAACTACGAGCAGTACTTC	CASSQTGNYEQYF
TRBV27	TRBD2	once	17	TRBJ2-3	TGTGCCAGCAGTCCATCTAGCGGGTGGGGGGGCACAGATACGCAGTATTTT	CASSPSSGWGGTDTQYF
TRBV19	-	-	14	TRBJ2-7	TGTGCCAGTAGCCCATCGGAGGCAAACTACGAGCAGTACTTC	CASSPSEANYEQYF
TRBV5-1	-	few	13	TRBJ1-4	TGCGCCAGCAGCTTAGCGGGGGATGAAAAACTGTTTTTT	CASSLAGDEKLFF
TRBV19	-	-	13	TRBJ2-7	TGTGCCAGTAGCCCCCCCGGGGAGGCCGAGCAGTACTTC	CASSPPGEAEQYF
TRBV13	-	once	13	TRBJ1-2	TGTGCCAGCAGCTTAAAATCCGTCTATGGCTACACCTTC	CASSLKSVYGYTF
TRBV21-1	-	few	16	TRBJ2-7	TGTGCCAGCAGCCTCCAACTAGCGGGACGCCCCTACGAGCAGTACTTC	CASSLQLAGRPYEQYF
TRBV28	-	-	12	TRBJ1-2	TGTGCCAGCACCCTCCGGGGCTATGGCTACACCTTC	CASTLRGYGYTF
TRBV30	-	-	15	TRBJ2-7	TGTGCCTGGAGTGTAACAGGTCCCTACTCCTACGAGCAGTACTTC	CAWSVTGPYSYEQYF
TRBV18	-	-	14	TRBJ2-3	TGTGCCAGCTCACCGTCCTCGGAGGCAGATACGCAGTATTTT	CASSPSSEADTQYF
TRBV5-6	TRBD1	-	16	TRBJ2-3	TGTGCCAGCAGCCAGGGGGTTGGACAGGGCGGAGATACGCAGTATTTT	CASSQGVGQGGDTQYF
TRBV28	TRBD1	-	16	TRBJ2-3	TGTGCCAGCAGGGGGACAGGGGGCGGTGGCACAGATACGCAGTATTTT	CASRGTGGGGTDTQYF
TRBV28	TRBD1	-	16	TRBJ2-2	TGTGCCAGCAGCTCCGCTCCGGGACAGTACACCGGGGAGCTGTTTTTT	CASSSAPGQYTGELFF
TRBV4-2	TRBD2	once	17	TRBJ2-7	TGTGCCAGCAGCCCGTCCGGGACTAGCGGGTTTCCCTACGAGCAGTACTTC	CASSPSGTSGFPYEQYF
TRBV9	-	-	15	TRBJ2-3	TGTGCCAGCAGCGTGGGGGACATTGACACAGATACGCAGTATTTT	CASSVGDIDTDTQYF
TRBV7-6	TRBD2	-	18	TRBJ2-1	TGTGCCAGCAGCTTAAATCCTAGCGGGAGCTCTGATTACAATGAGCAGTTCTTC	CASSLNPSGSSDYNEQFF
TRBV7-2	-	-	13	TRBJ2-1	TGTGCCAGCAGCGAAGGACGGGGGTATGAGCAGCTCTTC	CASSEGRGYEQLF
TRBV11-2	-	-	16	TRBJ2-2	TGTGCCAGCAGCTTAGGGCAGGTGGGCAGCACCGGGGAGCTGTTTTTT	CASSLGQVGSTGELFF
TRBV5-4	-	-	15	TRBJ1-1	TGTGCCAGCAGCTTGGCCGGCGGGTTGAACACTGAAGCTTTCTTT	CASSLAGGLNTEAFF
TRBV6-1	TRBD1	-	14	TRBJ2-7	TGTGCCAGCAGTCCGACAGGGATCCGCTACGAGCAGTACTTC	CASSPTGIRYEQYF
TRBV5-1	TRBD2	-	18	TRBJ2-3	TGCGCCAGCAGCTTGAGAGTAGGAGCTAGCGGGACCACAGATACGCAGTATTTT	CASSLRVGASGTTDTQYF
TRBV29-1	-	-	13	TRBJ1-2	TGCAGCGTTGATATACAGGCCAGGGATGGCTACACCTTC	CSVDIQARDGYTF
TRBV21-1	-	-	14	TRBJ2-7	TGTGCCAGCAGCCCCCAGGGCAGGGTCGACGAGCAGTACTTC	CASSPQGRVDEQYF